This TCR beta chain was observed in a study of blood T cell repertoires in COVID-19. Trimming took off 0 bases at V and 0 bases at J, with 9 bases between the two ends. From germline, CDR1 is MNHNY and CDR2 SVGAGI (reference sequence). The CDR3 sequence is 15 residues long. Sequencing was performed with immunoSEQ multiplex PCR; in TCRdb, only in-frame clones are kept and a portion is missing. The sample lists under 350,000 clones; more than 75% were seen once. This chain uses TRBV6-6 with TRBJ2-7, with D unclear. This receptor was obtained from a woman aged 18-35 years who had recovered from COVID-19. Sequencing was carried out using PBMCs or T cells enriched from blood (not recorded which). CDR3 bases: TGTGCCAGCAGTTACTCGGTGCGGAGCTCCTACGAGCAGTACTTC. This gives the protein CASSYSVRSSYEQYF.